The rows below give T cell receptor beta chains drawn from one sample of a study of beta chain features in type 1 diabetes. Libraries were prepared by immunoSEQ multiplex PCR; TCRdb keeps only in-frame clonotypes and omits some of them. The repertoire holds about 930,000 clones, 15% to 20% seen once, with 0.02% to 0.025% in the top ten. Sample: naive CD4+ T cells from blood. These receptors all come from a woman aged 18-35 years in good health. The CDR3 runs from the conserved cysteine through the conserved F or W. A D gene is named only where the DNA matches it firmly. Some rows mark clone size as missing; the rest say once, few, many or name a class of expanded clone.

D	J	size	length	V	DNA	CDR3
TRBD2	TRBJ2-5	once	16	TRBV4-1	TGCGCCAGCAGCCAAGTTATCGGGACTAGGCAAGAGACCCAGTACTTC	CASSQVIGTRQETQYF
.	TRBJ1-2	few	11	TRBV20-1	TGCAGTGCTGAAAAGAGGAATGGCTACACCTTC	CSAEKRNGYTF
.	TRBJ2-6	.	17	TRBV7-2	TGTGCCAGCAGCTCTTTAATGACAGGATCTGGGGCCAACGTCCTGACTTTC	CASSSLMTGSGANVLTF
.	TRBJ2-7	few	13	TRBV15	TGTGCCACCAGGCATGGGGCCTCCTACGAGCAGTACTTC	CATRHGASYEQYF
.	TRBJ2-6	.	14	TRBV5-5	TGTGCCAGCACCCGGAGCTCTGGGGCCAACGTCCTGACTTTC	CASTRSSGANVLTF
.	TRBJ2-5	.	13	TRBV5-6	TGTGCCAGCAGCTTGTATAGGGCGGAGACCCAGTACTTC	CASSLYRAETQYF
.	TRBJ2-7	few	15	TRBV5-1	TGCGCCAGCAGCACGGACTTATCCGCCTCCTACGAGCAGTACTTC	CASSTDLSASYEQYF
TRBD1	TRBJ2-7	.	14	TRBV7-8	TGTGCCAGCAGCTTGCGACAGGGGTTGTACGAGCAGTACTTC	CASSLRQGLYEQYF
TRBD2	TRBJ2-1	.	14	TRBV5-1	TGCGCCAGCAGCTTGGCCGGGACTAGCAATGAGCAGTTCTTC	CASSLAGTSNEQFF
.	TRBJ2-5	.	16	TRBV4-2	TGTGCCAGCGGCCAGAGCCGGGACTTCCTCCAAGAGACCCAGTACTTC	CASGQSRDFLQETQYF
TRBD1	TRBJ2-6	few	18	TRBV4-1	TGCGCCAGCAGCCAGGCAATAGGACAGGGGGTTGGGGCCAACGTCCTGACTTTC	CASSQAIGQGVGANVLTF
.	TRBJ1-1	few	13	TRBV29-1	TGCAGCGTTGAGTGGTCATATAACACTGAAGCTTTCTTT	CSVEWSYNTEAFF
.	TRBJ1-1	few	11	TRBV10-3	TGTGCCATCAGAACCGGGACAGAAGCTTTCTTT	CAIRTGTEAFF
.	TRBJ1-5	.	15	TRBV4-1	TGCGCCAGCAGCCAAGAGATAACGGAGAATCAGCCCCAGCATTTT	CASSQEITENQPQHF
.	TRBJ2-3	.	14	TRBV10-3	TGTGCCATCAGGACCGAGGGGGGCACAGATACGCAGTATTTT	CAIRTEGGTDTQYF
TRBD1	TRBJ2-3	few	13	TRBV7-3	TGTGCCAGCAGCAGGACAGGAAGAGATACGCAGTATTTT	CASSRTGRDTQYF
TRBD1	TRBJ2-1	few	13	TRBV5-1	TGCGCCAGCAGCCCCGACAGGGACAATGAGCAGTTCTTC	CASSPDRDNEQFF
.	TRBJ2-6	.	13	TRBV6-5	TGTGCCACCGCGAAACAGGGGGCCAACGTCCTGACTTTC	CATAKQGANVLTF
.	TRBJ1-5	few	13	TRBV19	TGTGCCAGTAGTATAACGGGGGATCAGCCCCAGCATTTT	CASSITGDQPQHF
.	TRBJ2-3	few	12	TRBV9	TGTGCCAGCAGCGTAGTTGGAGATACGCAGTATTTT	CASSVVGDTQYF
TRBD2	TRBJ2-5	.	17	TRBV29-1	TGCAGCGGACGGTCCAAACGGTTACTAGCGGGGCGGGAGACCCAGTACTTC	CSGRSKRLLAGRETQYF
TRBD2	TRBJ2-2	.	15	TRBV6-6	TGTGCCAGCCATGGGGCTAGCGGGAGAGTCGGGGAGCTGTTTTTT	CASHGASGRVGELFF
.	TRBJ1-2	.	15	TRBV7-2	TGTGCCAGCAGCCCAACTAGGCAGGGAAACTATGGCTACACCTTC	CASSPTRQGNYGYTF
.	TRBJ1-5	.	16	TRBV5-6	TGTGCCAGCAGCTTCGGGGGCAGCGGATCGGTTCAGCCCCAGCATTTT	CASSFGGSGSVQPQHF
.	TRBJ1-4	few	14	TRBV5-8	TGTGCCAGCAGCTTGGGCGGGGATGGTGAAAAACTGTTTTTT	CASSLGGDGEKLFF
TRBD1	TRBJ2-2	few	15	TRBV4-2	TGTGCCAGCAGCCCTCATACGACAGGGACCGGGGAGCTGTTTTTT	CASSPHTTGTGELFF
TRBD2	TRBJ2-7	.	16	TRBV28	TGTGCCAGCAGTCCCTCCGGGGGGCGGGAGGGCTACGAGCAGTACTTC	CASSPSGGREGYEQYF
.	TRBJ1-5	.	13	TRBV28	TGTGCCAGCAGAATTCAAGGGGTCCAGCCCCAGCATTTT	CASRIQGVQPQHF
.	TRBJ1-3	few	14	TRBV6-5	TGTGCCAGCAGTTACAAGCCCCATGGAAACACCATATATTTT	CASSYKPHGNTIYF
.	TRBJ1-3	few	15	TRBV18	TGTGCCAGCTCTCCGGACAGCTTGTCTGGAAACACCATATATTTT	CASSPDSLSGNTIYF
.	TRBJ2-1	.	15	TRBV6-6	TGTGCCAGCAGTTACTCGGCGCCGGCGGGACGGGAGCAGTTCTTC	CASSYSAPAGREQFF
TRBD2	TRBJ2-7	few	15	TRBV11-1	TGTGCCAGCAGCTTAGAACTAGCGGCCGCCTACGAGCAGTACTTC	CASSLELAAAYEQYF
TRBD1	TRBJ1-4	few	15	TRBV18	TGTGCCAGCTCACCGTTGCAAGGGGGCGCGGAAAAACTGTTTTTT	CASSPLQGGAEKLFF
TRBD2	TRBJ2-2	.	16	TRBV7-9	TGTGCTAACCAACCCGCGGGAGGGCCGTGGACCGGGGAGCTGTTTTTT	CANQPAGGPWTGELFF
.	TRBJ2-3	.	14	TRBV11-2	TGTGCCAGCAGCTTGTTAAAGAGGACAGATACGCAGTATTTT	CASSLLKRTDTQYF
.	TRBJ2-1	few	11	TRBV29-1	TGCAGCGTTGGGAGTCTAGCGGAGCAGTTCTTC	CSVGSLAEQFF
.	TRBJ2-1	.	11	TRBV2	TGTGCCAGCAAATATGGACTAATTCAGTTCTTC	CASKYGLIQFF
.	TRBJ2-3	few	15	TRBV9	TGTGCCAGCAGCGCGCTCCCGCCCTCCACAGATACGCAGTATTTT	CASSALPPSTDTQYF
.	TRBJ2-3	few	15	TRBV5-1	TGCGCCAGCAGCTTGCTTTCTAGCGGCACAGATACGCAGTATTTT	CASSLLSSGTDTQYF
.	TRBJ2-2	.	15	TRBV14	TGTGCCAGCAGCCATTGGGGAAGCAGCGCCGGGGAGCTGTTTTTT	CASSHWGSSAGELFF
.	TRBJ1-5	.	14	TRBV2	TGTGCCAGCAGCGGGGGAAATAGCAATCAGCCCCAGCATTTT	CASSGGNSNQPQHF
.	TRBJ2-1	few	16	TRBV7-2	TGTGCCAGCAGCAACTCGCCGGGGGTGGCCCTCAATGAGCAGTTCTTC	CASSNSPGVALNEQFF
.	TRBJ1-5	.	12	TRBV19	TGTGCCAGTAGCCAGCGTAATCAGCCCCAGCATTTT	CASSQRNQPQHF
TRBD1	TRBJ1-2	.	13	TRBV6-6	TGTGCCAGCAGTTTAGGACAGGATCCTGGCTACACCTTC	CASSLGQDPGYTF
.	TRBJ1-1	.	17	TRBV18	TGTGCCAGCTCAATCTTGACTGCGGACAGTATGAACACTGAAGCTTTCTTT	CASSILTADSMNTEAFF
.	TRBJ2-5	once	14	TRBV13	TGTGCCAGCAGACCCGGGGGTACACTAGAGACCCAGTACTTC	CASRPGGTLETQYF
TRBD2	TRBJ2-3	.	16	TRBV7-2	TGTGCCAGCAGCTTCTGGACTAGCGGGAGGGGGGCGCCGCAGTATTTT	CASSFWTSGRGAPQYF
TRBD1	TRBJ2-3	.	14	TRBV10-3	TGTGCCACTGGACAGGGCTTTATCACAGATACGCAGTATTTT	CATGQGFITDTQYF
.	TRBJ2-7	.	13	TRBV2	TGTGCCAGCGCTAGGACAGAAACCTACGTGCAGTACTTC	CASARTETYVQYF
.	TRBJ1-2	few	17	TRBV4-3	TGCGCCAGCAGCCAAGACCGAAACACAGGGCCCAACTATGGCTACACCTTC	CASSQDRNTGPNYGYTF